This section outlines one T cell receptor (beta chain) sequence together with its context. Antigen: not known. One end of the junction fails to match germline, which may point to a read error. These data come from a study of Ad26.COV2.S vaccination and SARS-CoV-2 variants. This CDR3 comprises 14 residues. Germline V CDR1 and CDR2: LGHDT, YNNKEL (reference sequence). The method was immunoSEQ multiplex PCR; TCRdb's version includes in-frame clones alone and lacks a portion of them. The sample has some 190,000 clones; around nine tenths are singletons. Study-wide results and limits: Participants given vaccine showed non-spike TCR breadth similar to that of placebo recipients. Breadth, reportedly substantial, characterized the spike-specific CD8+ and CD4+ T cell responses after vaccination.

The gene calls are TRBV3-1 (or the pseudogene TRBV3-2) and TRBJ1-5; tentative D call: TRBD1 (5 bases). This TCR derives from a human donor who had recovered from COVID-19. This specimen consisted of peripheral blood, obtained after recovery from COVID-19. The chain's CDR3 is CANSRTPGDQPQHF. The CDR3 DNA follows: TGTGCCAACAGCCGTACTCCGGGGGATCAGCCCCAGCATTTT.